Shown below are 9 T cell receptor beta chains from a single sample sequenced in a study of T-cell reconstitution after alpha-beta-depleted transplantation in children (dated by TCRdb to the mid-2010s). To prepare the library, PCR was applied. TCRdb names Illumina HiSeq 2500 as the instrument used. Molecular barcoding was employed in the preparation of TCR libraries, with unique molecular identifiers being used to normalize TCRbeta repertoire quantification. Through fastp at Q25 and MiXCR, TCRdb rebuilt clones from the public reads, retaining in-frame beta chains. One record per CDR3 amino acid sequence lists the most common genes and DNA. Within this sample are 640,000 or so distinct CDR3 sequences, with roughly 15% of them counted one time only. The ten top clones hold 1.1% of the sample. Here the sequenced sample was PBMCs from the stem cell graft donor, taken from the stem cell graft. These receptors were obtained from a human donor who donated a stem cell graft to a child with acute myeloid leukemia.

Regarding this clonotype: This may stem from a read error, because a much larger clone lies one nucleotide away. This chain joins TRBV7-2 and TRBJ1-2; D might be TRBD1 (5 bases). CDR3 length equals 14 residues. CDR1 and CDR2 from the germline V gene are SGHTA and FQGNSA. The V gene lost 5 bases and the J gene lost 8 bases, with 18 bases spanning the gap. CDR3 protein: CASSLLRRGKGYTF. The CDR3 DNA follows: TGTGCCAGCAGCCTCCTTCGACGGGGGAAAGGCTACACCTTC.

The gene calls are TRBV7-2 and TRBJ2-1, with a possible D match to TRBD2 (7 bases). The CDR3 has 15 residues. In germline, CDR1 is SGHTA, CDR2 FQGNSA. Trimming stripped 1 base from V and 5 bases from J, with 12 bases between. The CDR3 nucleotides are TGTGCCAGCAGCTTAGGCGGGGGCCGCCACAATGAGCAGTTCTTC. It yields the protein CASSLGGGRHNEQFF. Full variable domain (missing parts from reference TRBV7-2 and TRBJ2-1): GAGVSQSPSNKVTEKGKDVELRCDPISGHTALYWYRQSLGQGLEFLIYFQGNSAPDKSGLPSDRFSAERTGGSVSTLTIQRTQQEDSAVYLCASSLGGGRHNEQFFGPGTRLTVL.

In regard to this clonotype: This sequence may be a read error, since a much larger clone differs from it by one base. The chain has TRBV29-1 and TRBJ2-2; 8 positions match TRBD1. V dropped 5 bases and J dropped 2; count of bases not matched to a gene: 4. Per the germline V gene, CDR1 is SQVTM and CDR2 is ANQGSEA. The CDR3 extends over 14 amino acids. The CDR3 coding sequence is TGCAGCGTTAAAACAGGGGGTAACACCGGGGAGCTGTTTTTT. Translating gives CSVKTGGNTGELFF.

This clonotype was seen ten or more times. The rearrangement links TRBV13 to TRBJ2-2; D unresolved. The CDR3 runs to 15 residues. V lost 0 bases and J 3 bases, leaving 8 bases between the germline ends. The V gene's germline CDR1 is PRHDT and CDR2 FYEKMQ (reference sequence). The CDR3 sequence: CASSLGLEHTGELFF. The CDR3 DNA follows: TGTGCCAGCAGCTTAGGGCTAGAGCACACCGGGGAGCTGTTTTTT.

There are many counts of this clonotype. The chain combines TRBV5-1 with TRBJ1-1; TRBD1 agrees at 8 bases. With 4 bases clipped from V and 6 bases from J, the junction kept 8 bases outside the gene matches. Looked up from germline, CDR1 is SGHRS and CDR2 is YFSETQ. This CDR3 is built from 14 residues. The CDR3 here is CASSGPGQDAEAFF. The CDR3 nucleotides are TGCGCCAGCAGCGGACCGGGACAGGATGCTGAAGCTTTCTTT.

The chain carries TRBV4-1 and TRBJ1-1; D may be TRBD1 (5 bases). Trimming shortened V by 1 base and J by 4 bases, and 13 bases separated the two germline ends. CDR1 and CDR2 from the germline V gene are MGHRA and YSYEKL. This CDR3 region has 15 residues. The CDR3 protein is CASSQVLGRATEAFF. The CDR3 coding sequence is TGCGCCAGCAGCCAAGTGTTGGGCAGGGCCACTGAAGCTTTCTTT.

This clonotype was picked up many times. The V gene is TRBV29-1, the J gene TRBJ2-7; no definite D call. Per germline, CDR1 SQVTM and CDR2 ANQGSEA. Trimming stripped 6 bases from V and 2 bases from J, with 8 bases between. The CDR3 has 11 residues. The CDR3 is CSVGTAYEQYF. CDR3 sequence (DNA): TGCAGCGTCGGCACAGCCTACGAGCAGTACTTC.

In this sample, this clonotype turned up many times. The gene calls are TRBV21-1 and TRBJ2-7; the DNA was not used to check the table's D call, TRBD1. TRBV21-1 is assigned pseudogene status. CDR3 length: 12 residues. In nucleotides, the CDR3 is TGTGCCAGCAGCAATCGGGGGCACGAGCAGTACGTC. Protein sequence: CASSNRGHEQYV.

In its sample, this clonotype was seen a few times. The J gene is TRBJ2-7, the V gene TRBV27; 7 nucleotides match TRBD2. V trimming: 4 bases; J trimming: 1 base; junction bases outside the gene matches: 7. The CDR3 runs to 15 residues. CDR1 is MNHEY and CDR2 is SMNVEV in the germline V gene (reference sequence). CDR3 sequence (DNA): TGTGCCAGCAGTTCCCTCGGACTAGGATCCTACGAGCAGTACTTC. Translation gives CASSSLGLGSYEQYF.